The T cell receptor (beta chain) described here comes from a study of shared clonotypes between healthy human individuals. Only in-frame clones appear in the TCRdb table, and some are missing; sequencing was by immunoSEQ multiplex PCR. The sample includes over a million clones, 96% seen only once; the top ten take approximately 1.1%. V lost 3 bases, J lost 5 bases, and 14 bases lay in between. Germline CDR1 and CDR2: SGHNT and YYREEE (reference sequence). The CDR3 loop spans 14 amino acids. Material for sequencing was naive CD4+ T cells sorted from blood. Documented subset: CD45RA+ positively selected. The origin of this receptor is a man younger than 45 in good health. The V gene is TRBV5-4, the J gene TRBJ2-5; unclear D gene. CDR3: CASSSRTSLETQYF. In nucleotides, the CDR3 is TGTGCCAGCAGCTCCAGGACCAGCCTGGAGACCCAGTACTTC.